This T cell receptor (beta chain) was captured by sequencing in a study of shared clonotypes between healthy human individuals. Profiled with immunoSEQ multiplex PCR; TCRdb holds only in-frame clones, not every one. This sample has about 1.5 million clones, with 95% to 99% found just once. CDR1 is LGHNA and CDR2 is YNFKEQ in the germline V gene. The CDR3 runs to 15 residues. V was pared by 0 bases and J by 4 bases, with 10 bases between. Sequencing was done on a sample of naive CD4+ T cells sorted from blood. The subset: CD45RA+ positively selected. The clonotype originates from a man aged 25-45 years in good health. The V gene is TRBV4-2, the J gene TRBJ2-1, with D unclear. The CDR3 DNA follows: TGTGCCAGCAGCCAAGATGTAGGACCATACAATGAGCAGTTCTTC. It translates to CASSQDVGPYNEQFF.